One and the same sample provided the 18 T cell receptor beta chains below, sequenced in a study of cytomegalovirus exposure and HLA in healthy donors. Vbeta (60) and Jbeta (13) primers were used in the PCR. Clones were read by immunoSEQ multiplex PCR, and TCRdb kept only the in-frame ones, dropping some. Of fewer than 200,000 clones detected, 70% to 90% appear once; the ten largest clones hold under 2.5%. Sequencing was performed on PBMCs. The receptors stem from a woman younger than 45 in good health and CMV-seronegative.

V is TRBV4-1 and J is TRBJ2-7; 9 bases fit TRBD2. Germline CDR1 reads MGHRA; CDR2 reads YSYEKL. CDR3 length: 15 residues. Trimming cost V 4 bases and J 2 bases; bases outside gene matches: 6. The CDR3 is CASSPTQRGAYEQYF. The CDR3 DNA sequence: TGCGCCAGCAGCCCGACGCAGCGGGGGGCCTACGAGCAGTACTTC.

The rearrangement links TRBV6-5 to TRBJ2-2, with 10 positions matching TRBD2. Germline V gene sequence: CDR1 MNHEY, CDR2 SVGAGI. J lost 1 base, V lost 6 bases, and 2 bases had no gene match. CDR3 size: 15 residues. CDR3 loop: CASSTSGKNTGELFF. The CDR3 bases are TGTGCCAGCAGCACTAGCGGGAAGAACACCGGGGAGCTGTTTTTT.

J is TRBJ1-3 and V is TRBV9; D gene unclear. Germline CDR1 is SGDLS and CDR2 is YYNGEE. V was clipped by 8 bases and J by 1 base, with 13 bases between them. The CDR3 consists of 14 residues. CDR3 DNA sequence: TGTGCCAGTAGCAAAACGGGGTCTGGAAACACCATATATTTT. Protein sequence: CASSKTGSGNTIYF.

This chain links TRBV2 with TRBJ1-5; 11 nucleotides line up with TRBD1. V shed 6 bases, J shed 4 bases, and the junction held 5 bases outside the gene matches. CDR3 length equals 15 residues. CDR1 and CDR2 (germline): SNHLY, FYNNEI. The CDR3 region is CASRSGTGGNQPQHF. CDR3 in DNA: TGTGCCAGCAGATCCGGGACAGGGGGAAATCAGCCCCAGCATTTT.

V is TRBV4-1 and J is TRBJ1-2, with TRBD1 matching over 7 bases. In germline, CDR1 is MGHRA, CDR2 YSYEKL. V lost 1 base, J lost 6 bases, and 5 bases stayed unmatched. This CDR3 contains 14 residues. CDR3 nucleotide sequence: TGCGCCAGCAGCCAAGGGCAGGGGGATGATGGCTACACCTTC. This translates into CASSQGQGDDGYTF.

Comments on this clone: Sequence at one end of the junction differs from germline and may be a read error. The CDR3 bases are TGTGCCAGCAGCCCCACTAGCGGTACCCTAGCCAAAAACAGTCAGTACTTC. Residues: CASSPTSGTLAKNSQYF. V usage is TRBV7-6 and J usage is TRBJ2-4; 8 bases match TRBD2. The CDR3 spans 17 residues. Per germline, CDR1 SGHVS and CDR2 FNYEAQ. Variable domain in full (rest from reference TRBV7-6 and TRBJ2-4): GAGVSQSPRYKVTKRGQDVALRCDPISGHVSLYWYRQALGQGPEFLTYFNYEAQQDKSGLPNDRFSAERPEGSISTLTIQRTEQRDSAMYRCASSPTSGTLAKNSQYFGAGTRLSVL.

The chain combines TRBV7-9 with TRBJ1-1, with D tentatively TRBD1 (6 bases). Germline-derived CDR1 and CDR2 are SEHNR and FQNEAQ (reference sequence). This CDR3 region has 15 residues. V lost 7 bases to trimming and J lost 7 bases, with 22 bases between them. This chain's CDR3 is CASTQSGAASYEAFF. In DNA, the CDR3 is TGTGCCAGCACCCAGTCAGGGGCAGCCTCTTATGAAGCTTTCTTT.

As for this clone: This CDR3 is also generated by other DNA sequences in the sample. V is TRBV2 and J is TRBJ2-5; TRBD1 might be the D (7 bases). Germline loops: CDR1 SNHLY, CDR2 FYNNEI. The CDR3 is made up of 12 amino acids. Trimming shortened V by 6 bases and J by 5 bases, and 10 bases separated the two germline ends. This chain's CDR3 is CASSRGRETQYF. DNA of the CDR3: TGTGCCAGCAGCAGGGGGAGGGAGACCCAGTACTTC. Together with reference TRBV2 and TRBJ2-5, the CDR3 gives the full variable domain: EPEVTQTPSHQVTQMGQEVILRCVPISNHLYFYWYRQILGQKVEFLVSFYNNEISEKSEIFDDQFSVERPDGSNFTLKIRSTKLEDSAMYFCASSRGRETQYFGPGTRLLVL.

The V gene is TRBV4-1, the J gene TRBJ2-1; 8 bases map to TRBD1. The CDR3 spans 16 residues. Germline V lookup: CDR1 MGHRA, CDR2 YSYEKL. J gave up 0 bases and V 2 bases, and 3 bases lay outside the gene matches. The CDR3 region is CASSQPTGGSYNEQFF. In DNA, the CDR3 is TGCGCCAGCAGCCAACCCACAGGGGGCTCCTACAATGAGCAGTTCTTC.

The chain links TRBV4-1 to TRBJ2-5; D is possibly TRBD2 (5 bases). The DNA end favors TRBJ2-7, so the J call may be wrong. Germline V gives CDR1 MGHRA, CDR2 YSYEKL. This CDR3 has 15 amino acids. CDR3 in amino acids: CASSQGRVGPYEQYF. In DNA, the CDR3 is TGCGCCAGCAGCCAAGGGCGGGTAGGGCCCTACGAGCAGTACTTC.

The chain couples TRBV27 to TRBJ2-7; maybe TRBD1 (6 bases). Trimming left V 7 bases short and J 2 bases short, with 12 bases between. CDR1 is MNHEY and CDR2 is SMNVEV in the germline V gene (reference sequence). The CDR3 spans 13 residues. The CDR3 DNA is TGTGCCAGCAAAAAACAGGGTACCTACGAGCAGTACTTC. Amino acids: CASKKQGTYEQYF.

This chain joins TRBV5-1 and TRBJ2-7; possible D gene TRBD1, 5 bases. CDR1 SGHRS and CDR2 YFSETQ come from the germline V gene. The V and J ends lost 4 bases and 6 bases respectively, with 17 bases between them. The CDR3 contains 14 residues. CDR3 amino acids: CASSTGQTSREQYF. For the CDR3, the DNA is TGCGCCAGCAGCACCGGACAAACCAGCCGCGAGCAGTACTTC.

This clone came up once. One junction end disagrees with the germline gene, perhaps due to a read error. The gene calls are TRBV7-9 and TRBJ1-5, with 8 bases lining up with TRBD1. The CDR3 length is 17 residues. Per the germline V gene, CDR1 is SEHNR and CDR2 is FQNEAQ (reference sequence). The CDR3 region has the DNA TGTTCCAGCAGCACAGTAGGGACAGGCAATAGCAATCAGCCCCAGCATTTT. Translation gives CSSSTVGTGNSNQPQHF.

The chain employs TRBV7-9 and TRBJ1-2; D gene unclear. Germline V gene data show CDR1 as SEHNR and CDR2 as FQNEAQ (reference sequence). This CDR3 has 12 amino acids. The germline V and J ends were trimmed by 5 bases and 6 bases, with 10 bases remaining between them. CDR3 in amino acids: CASSLGEDGYTF. CDR3 in DNA: TGTGCCAGCAGCCTTGGAGAGGATGGCTACACCTTC.

The chain carries TRBV7-9 and TRBJ2-1, with 7 bases lining up with TRBD2. This CDR3 spans 14 amino acids. CDR1 and CDR2 (germline): SEHNR, FQNEAQ (reference sequence). V dropped 10 bases and J dropped 7; count of bases not matched to a gene: 13. CDR3 sequence: CATAGQRGVNEQFF. In DNA, the CDR3 is TGTGCCACCGCGGGCCAGCGGGGAGTTAATGAGCAGTTCTTC. The full variable domain, its missing parts supplied by reference TRBV7-9 and TRBJ2-1, is DTGVSQNPRHKITKRGQNVTFRCDPISEHNRLYWYRQTLGQGPEFLTYFQNEAQLEKSRLLSDRFSAERPKGSFSTLEIQRTEQGDSAMYLCATAGQRGVNEQFFGPGTRLTVL.

The genes are TRBV11-3 and TRBJ2-3; TRBD2 is a possible D gene (7 bases). The germline CDR1 and CDR2 sequences are SGHNT and YENEEA. The V end was cut by 3 bases, the J end by 4 bases, with 8 bases between. CDR3 length: 13 amino acids. CDR3 sequence: CASSLGGPDTQYF. The CDR3 nucleotides are TGTGCCAGCAGCTTGGGGGGGCCAGATACGCAGTATTTT.

This chain uses TRBV27 with TRBJ2-7, with TRBD1 as a possible D gene (6 bases). The CDR3 is made up of 14 amino acids. CDR1 and CDR2 from the germline V gene are MNHEY and SMNVEV (reference sequence). The V end lost 3 bases, the J end lost 2 bases, and 11 bases lay between the germline ends. The chain's CDR3 is CASSFVGQPYEQYF. The CDR3 DNA sequence: TGTGCCAGCAGTTTCGTCGGACAGCCCTACGAGCAGTACTTC.

The chain has TRBV28 and TRBJ1-5, with 11 bases lining up with TRBD1. CDR3 length: 21 amino acids. J gave up 0 bases and V 10 bases, and 23 bases lay outside the gene matches. CDR1 is MDHEN, CDR2 SYDVKM, per germline. For the CDR3, the DNA is TGTGCCATCCAGGCGTGGGGACAGGGGGGAAGAAGGATAAATAGCAATCAGCCCCAGCATTTT. Amino acids: CAIQAWGQGGRRINSNQPQHF.